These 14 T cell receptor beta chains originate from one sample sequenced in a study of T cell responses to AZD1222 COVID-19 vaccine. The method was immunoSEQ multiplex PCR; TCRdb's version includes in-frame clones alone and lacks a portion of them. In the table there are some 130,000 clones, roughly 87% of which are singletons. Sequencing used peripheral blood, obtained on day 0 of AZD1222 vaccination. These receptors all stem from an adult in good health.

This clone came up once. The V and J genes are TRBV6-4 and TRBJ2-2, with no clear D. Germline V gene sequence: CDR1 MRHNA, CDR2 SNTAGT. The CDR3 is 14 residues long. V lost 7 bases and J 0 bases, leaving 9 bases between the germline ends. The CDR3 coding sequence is TGTGCCAGCAAGAGTTACGCGAACACCGGGGAGCTGTTTTTT. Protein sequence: CASKSYANTGELFF.

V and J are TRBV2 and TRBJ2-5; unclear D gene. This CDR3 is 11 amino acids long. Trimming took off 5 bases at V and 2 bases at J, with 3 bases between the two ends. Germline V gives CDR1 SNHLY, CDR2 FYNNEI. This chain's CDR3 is CASSRQETQYF. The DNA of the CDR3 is TGTGCCAGCAGTCGTCAAGAGACCCAGTACTTC.

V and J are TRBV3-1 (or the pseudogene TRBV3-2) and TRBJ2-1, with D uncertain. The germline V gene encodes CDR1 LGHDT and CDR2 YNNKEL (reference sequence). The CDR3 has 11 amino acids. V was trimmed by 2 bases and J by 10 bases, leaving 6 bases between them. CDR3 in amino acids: CASSQTREQFF. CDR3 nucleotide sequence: TGTGCCAGCAGCCAAACCCGAGAGCAGTTCTTC.

As DNA, the CDR3 is TGCAGCGTTGGGGGCCGTATGAACACTGAAGCTTTCTTT. Translation gives CSVGGRMNTEAFF. V usage is TRBV29-1 and J usage is TRBJ1-1; perhaps TRBD1 as D (5 bases). This CDR3 has 13 residues. Germline values: CDR1 SQVTM, CDR2 ANQGSEA. Between the trimmed V and J ends, which lost 4 bases and 0 bases, there was a span of 9 bases.

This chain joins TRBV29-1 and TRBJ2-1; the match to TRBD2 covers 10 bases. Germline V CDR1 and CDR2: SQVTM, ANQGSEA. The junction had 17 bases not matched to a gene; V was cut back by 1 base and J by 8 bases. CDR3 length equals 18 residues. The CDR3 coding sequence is TGCAGCGTTGAAGGCGGTGGGAGGTTAGCGGGGGGTTTAGATGAGCAGTTCTTC. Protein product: CSVEGGGRLAGGLDEQFF.

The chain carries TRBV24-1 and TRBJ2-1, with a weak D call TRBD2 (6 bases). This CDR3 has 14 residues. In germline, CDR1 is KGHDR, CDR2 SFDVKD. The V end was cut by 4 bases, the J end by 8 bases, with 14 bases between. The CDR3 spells CATSDARDLDEQFF. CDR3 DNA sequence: TGTGCCACCAGTGACGCCAGGGACTTGGATGAGCAGTTCTTC.

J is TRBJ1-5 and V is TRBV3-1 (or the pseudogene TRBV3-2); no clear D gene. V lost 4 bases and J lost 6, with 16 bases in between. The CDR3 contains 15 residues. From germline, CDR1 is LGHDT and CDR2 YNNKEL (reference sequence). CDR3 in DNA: TGTGCCAGCAGCCTAACGGCGGGTCGGGGTCAGCCCCAGCATTTT. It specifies CASSLTAGRGQPQHF.

The CDR3 bases are TGTGCCAGCAGCCATTCAGGGGGACAAAATTCACCCCTCCACTTT. Encoded protein: CASSHSGGQNSPLHF. J is TRBJ1-6 and V is TRBV14; TRBD1 agrees at 7 bases. V lost 3 bases to trimming and J lost 7 bases; unmatched junction nucleotides: 6. The germline V gene has CDR1 SGHDN and CDR2 FVKESK. The CDR3 length is 15 residues.

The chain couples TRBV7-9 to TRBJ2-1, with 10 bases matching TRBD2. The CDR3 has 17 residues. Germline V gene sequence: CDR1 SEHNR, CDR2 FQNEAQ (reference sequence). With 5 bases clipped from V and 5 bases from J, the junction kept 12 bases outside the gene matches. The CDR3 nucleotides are TGTGCCAGCAGCCTACCCCGGACTAGCGGACCTCACAATGAGCAGTTCTTC. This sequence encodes CASSLPRTSGPHNEQFF.

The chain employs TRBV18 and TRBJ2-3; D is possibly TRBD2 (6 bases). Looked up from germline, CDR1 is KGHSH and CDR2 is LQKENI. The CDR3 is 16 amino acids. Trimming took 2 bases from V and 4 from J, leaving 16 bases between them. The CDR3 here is CASSPVLLATADTQYF. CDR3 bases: TGTGCCAGCTCACCAGTGCTACTAGCAACCGCAGATACGCAGTATTTT.

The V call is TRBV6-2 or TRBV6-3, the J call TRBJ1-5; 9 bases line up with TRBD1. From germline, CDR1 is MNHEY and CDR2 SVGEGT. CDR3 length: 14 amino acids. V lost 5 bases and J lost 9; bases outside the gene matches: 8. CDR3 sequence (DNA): TGTGCCAGCAGTGACCGGGACAGGGATCGGCCCCAGCATTTT. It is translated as CASSDRDRDRPQHF.

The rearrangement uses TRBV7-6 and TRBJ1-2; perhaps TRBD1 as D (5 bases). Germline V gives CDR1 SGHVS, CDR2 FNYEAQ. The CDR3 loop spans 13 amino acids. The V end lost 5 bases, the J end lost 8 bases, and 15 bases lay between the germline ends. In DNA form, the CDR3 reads TGTGCCAGCAGCGTTCAGGAGGGGAGAGGCTACACCTTC. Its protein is CASSVQEGRGYTF.

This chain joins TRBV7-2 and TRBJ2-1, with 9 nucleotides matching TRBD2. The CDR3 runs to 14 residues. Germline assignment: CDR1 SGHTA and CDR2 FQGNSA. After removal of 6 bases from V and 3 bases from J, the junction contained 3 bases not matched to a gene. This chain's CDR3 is CASSSGGRYNEQFF. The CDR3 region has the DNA TGTGCCAGCAGTAGCGGGGGCCGCTACAATGAGCAGTTCTTC.

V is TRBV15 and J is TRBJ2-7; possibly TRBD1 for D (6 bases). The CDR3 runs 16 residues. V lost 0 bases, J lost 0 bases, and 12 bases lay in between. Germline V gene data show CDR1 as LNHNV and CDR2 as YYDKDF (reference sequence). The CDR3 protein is CATSRDRGLSSYEQYF. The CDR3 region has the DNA TGTGCCACCAGCAGAGACAGGGGCCTTAGCTCCTACGAGCAGTACTTC.